The clone carrying this T cell receptor (beta chain) was detected a few times. These data come from a study of response to subunit inactivated influenza vaccine. TCRdb reanalysed the RT-PCR reads using MiXCR and keeps one entry per CDR3 protein. The sample lists approximately 700,000 distinct CDR3 sequences, approximately 15% occurring once. The CDR3 runs to 14 residues. V lost 6 bases and J 7 bases, leaving 16 bases between the germline ends. This chain links TRBV12-3 or TRBV12-4 with TRBJ2-1, with D maybe TRBD1 (6 bases). The sequence was collected from a man in his forties or fifties who received an inactivated influenza vaccine. The material was PBMCs from blood, obtained about 14 days before vaccination. Here the CDR3 reads CASRTGRTRNEQFF. As DNA, the CDR3 is TGTGCCAGCAGGACAGGCCGAACTAGGAATGAGCAGTTCTTC.